This T cell receptor beta chain was captured by sequencing in a study of PD-1 blockade in classical Hodgkin lymphoma. Time point reported: cycle 4 day 1 (C4D1), after 5 to 7 weeks of nivolumab. Relapse was seen in all patients after autologous stem cell transplantation, and brentuximab vedotin exposure was variable. It was by magnetic negative selection that CD4+ T cells were purified from thawed PBMCs. Repertoires were generated with immunoSEQ multiplex PCR, while TCRdb's copy carries only in-frame clones and drops some. The sample lists tens of thousands of clones, 85% to 90% occurring once. This CDR3 contains 14 residues. Germline lookup yields CDR1 MDHEN and CDR2 SYDVKM. The ends lost 4 bases at V and 4 bases at J; junction bases unmatched: 6.

Sample: CD4+ T cells from blood, taken before the fourth cycle of nivolumab. The gene calls are TRBV28 and TRBJ1-2, with 7 bases that match TRBD1. This receptor was taken from a human donor with classical Hodgkin lymphoma. The CDR3 nucleotides read TGTGCCAGCAGTTCACCTTGGACAGGCTATGGCTACACCTTC. Protein: CASSSPWTGYGYTF.